One and the same sample provided the 9 T cell receptor beta chains below, sequenced in a study of T cell repertoires in cytomegalovirus infection. TCRdb re-called the reads with MiXCR, one entry per CDR3 protein. The data show about 400,000 distinct CDR3 sequences, with about 34% seen just once and 13% held by the top ten. The antigens these receptors bind are not known. This specimen consisted of cultured PBMCs, obtained from culture after CMV antigen stimulation. Receptors were obtained from a human donor in good health (CMV status not recorded). Some clones in this sample may be carry-over from other donors' samples.

In the case of this clonotype: The junction departs from the called germline gene at one end, perhaps through a read error. The chain carries TRBV28 and TRBJ1-5; D remains ambiguous. The CDR3 loop spans 14 amino acids. CDR1 is MDHEN and CDR2 is SYDVKM in the germline V gene. The CDR3 DNA reads TGTGCCAGCAGATTATCCGGGAGGAATCAGCCCCAGCATTTT. This sequence encodes CASRLSGRNQPQHF.

The chain links TRBV12-3 or TRBV12-4 to TRBJ2-1, with D perhaps matching TRBD2 (5 bases). V shed 6 bases and J shed 0 bases, with 12 bases lying between them. This CDR3 has 15 amino acids. The DNA of the CDR3 is TGTGCCAGCAGCCCCCCCGGGAACTCCTACAATGAGCAGTTCTTC. This translates into CASSPPGNSYNEQFF.

This clonotype was counted a few times. V and J are TRBV15 and TRBJ2-5; 11 bases match TRBD1. The CDR3 is 15 amino acids. Germline loops: CDR1 LNHNV, CDR2 YYDKDF (reference sequence). Unmatched junction bases numbered 4, after V lost 3 bases and J lost 4 bases. CDR3 loop: CATSRDRGRRETQYF. Here the CDR3 DNA reads TGTGCCACCAGCAGGGACAGGGGGCGTCGAGAGACCCAGTACTTC.

V and J are TRBV19 and TRBJ2-7; perhaps D is TRBD1 or TRBD2 (6 bases each). The V end lost 1 base, the J end lost 4 bases, and 14 bases lay between the germline ends. Germline V CDR1 and CDR2: LNHDA, SQIVND (reference sequence). The CDR3 is 15 residues long. The CDR3 DNA follows: TGTGCCAGTAGTATAGCGGGACAAGGGACTTACGAGCAGTACTTC. Translated, it gives CASSIAGQGTYEQYF.

This clonotype was detected once. This chain links TRBV20-1 with TRBJ2-3; the match to TRBD2 covers 10 bases. The CDR3 is made up of 17 amino acids. V gave up 5 bases and J gave up 3 bases; unmatched junction bases: 14. Germline lookup yields CDR1 DFQATT and CDR2 SNEGSKA (reference sequence). Here the CDR3 DNA reads TGCAGTGCTCCCACCGGGCTAGCGGGAGTACGAACAGATACGCAGTATTTT. As protein: CSAPTGLAGVRTDTQYF.

This clonotype has more than one count but fewer than ten. V and J are TRBV12-3 or TRBV12-4 and TRBJ2-1; D not certain. The CDR3 is 13 residues long. Between the trimmed V and J ends, which lost 0 bases and 9 bases, there was a span of 9 bases. DNA of the CDR3: TGTGCCAGCAGTTTAGCGCGACGGAGTGAGCAGTTCTTC. This sequence encodes CASSLARRSEQFF.

The V and J genes are TRBV2 and TRBJ2-7; D perhaps matches TRBD1 (5 bases). In germline, CDR1 is SNHLY, CDR2 FYNNEI. The CDR3 consists of 14 residues. The V end lost 4 bases, the J end lost 2 bases, and 12 bases lay between the germline ends. The CDR3 sequence is CASSGGAGTYEQYV. For the CDR3, the DNA is TGTGCCAGCAGTGGGGGTGCAGGGACCTACGAGCAGTACGTC.

This clonotype has just a few counts. The chain has TRBV7-9 and TRBJ2-7; possible D gene TRBD1, 6 bases. Germline CDR1 and CDR2: SEHNR and FQNEAQ (reference sequence). The CDR3 sequence is 14 residues long. V dropped 2 bases and J dropped 7 bases, with 15 bases sitting between them. The CDR3 DNA sequence: TGTGCCAGCAGCTTAAAAGCAGGGGAGAGAGAGCAGTACTTC. It specifies CASSLKAGEREQYF.

This clonotype has more than one count but fewer than ten. Because the CDR3's place on the DNA is in doubt, the DNA is left out and the CDR3 is given as listed by TCRdb. The V gene is TRBV7-5, the J gene TRBJ1-1; TRBD1, the table's D call, was not compared with the DNA. TRBV7-5 is an annotated pseudogene. Inclusive of both ends, the CDR3 amounts to 17 amino acids. CDR3 sequence: CISVPDPAWSHDREAFF.